This record looks at one TCR beta chain sequence and its context. This sample is drawn from a study of cytomegalovirus exposure and HLA in healthy donors. Study-wide background: There were 300 to 400 genotyped donors. Of these, 81% fell in the genetic ancestry cluster associated with self-reported Caucasian donors.

Germline V gives CDR1 MDHEN, CDR2 SYDVKM. CDR3 length: 14 residues. With 1 base removed from V and 2 bases from J, the gap between germline ends came to 9 bases. PCR employed 60 Vbeta and 13 Jbeta primers. TCRdb keeps only in-frame clones here, not all; method: immunoSEQ multiplex PCR. The table has roughly 150,000 clones, 70% to 90% seen once. The V gene is TRBV28, the J gene TRBJ2-7, with D perhaps TRBD1 (6 bases). This TCR derives from a woman between 18 and 30 years old in good health and CMV-seronegative. Sequenced material: PBMCs. The chain's CDR3 is CASSLSDRTYEQYF. CDR3 in DNA: TGTGCCAGCAGTTTATCGGACAGAACCTACGAGCAGTACTTC.